The source of this T cell receptor (beta chain) is a study of cytomegalovirus exposure and HLA in healthy donors. Study findings and constraints: A few of the chains that were CMV-associated were confirmed in vitro to be specific for CMV antigens.

This clone was observed a few times. No antigen is known for it. Assay: immunoSEQ multiplex PCR; the TCRdb copy retains only in-frame clones and omits some. The repertoire consists of approximately 150,000 clones, with just under 85% occurring once and the leading ten covering 2% to 2.5%. The CDR3 extends over 17 amino acids. Germline CDR1 SGHTA, CDR2 FQGNSA. V was clipped by 5 bases and J by 0 bases, with 14 bases between them. V is TRBV7-2 and J is TRBJ1-6, with D unresolved. The sample taken for sequencing was PBMCs. This receptor was taken from a man aged 25-45 years in good health and CMV-seropositive. In DNA form, the CDR3 reads TGTGCCAGCAGCCCGGGAGGTGGGTTCTCCTATAATTCACCCCTCCACTTT. Its protein is CASSPGGGFSYNSPLHF.